Presented here are 14 T cell receptor beta chains from one specimen sequenced in a study of blood T cell repertoires in COVID-19. TCRdb's table, derived via immunoSEQ multiplex PCR, lists solely in-frame clones and lacks some. The repertoire includes under 250,000 clones, roughly 77% of them detected once, and 5.5% to 7% sits in the top ten. The sequenced sample was peripheral blood. Every receptor here comes from a middle-aged woman with COVID-19, enrolled during active disease.

This clone was recorded once. The chain couples TRBV6-6 to TRBJ2-7; TRBD1 matches at 9 bases. CDR1 and CDR2 (germline): MNHNY, SVGAGI (reference sequence). Trimming cost V 11 bases and J 5 bases; bases outside gene matches: 7. The CDR3 length is 12 residues. CDR3 amino acids: CACGQGLHEQYF. The CDR3 bases are TGTGCCTGCGGACAGGGGTTGCACGAGCAGTACTTC.

This clone was counted only a few times. The J gene is TRBJ2-7, the V gene TRBV20-1; D is possibly TRBD2 (7 bases). Germline CDR1 reads DFQATT; CDR2 reads SNEGSKA (reference sequence). The V end was cut by 3 bases, the J end by 4 bases, with 19 bases between. The CDR3 is 15 residues long. CDR3 sequence reads: CSASWAKGGTYEQYF. CDR3 DNA: TGCAGTGCTAGTTGGGCCAAGGGGGGGACTTACGAGCAGTACTTC.

The genes are TRBV15 and TRBJ2-1, with 7 nucleotides matching TRBD1. V was clipped by 1 base and J by 6 bases; unmatched bases: 6. Germline V CDR1 and CDR2: LNHNV, YYDKDF (reference sequence). This CDR3 is built from 15 residues. The CDR3 here is CATSRAVTGVNEQFF. DNA of the CDR3: TGTGCCACCAGCAGAGCCGTAACAGGGGTCAATGAGCAGTTCTTC.

This clone was counted between two and nine times. The chain combines TRBV19 with TRBJ1-5, with D perhaps TRBD1 (6 bases). Trimming removed 4 bases at V and 4 bases at J, with 14 bases between. The CDR3 covers 15 residues. Germline V gene data show CDR1 as LNHDA and CDR2 as SQIVND (reference sequence). CDR3 loop: CASSSTAGVNQPQHF. The CDR3, as DNA: TGTGCCAGTAGTAGTACGGCAGGGGTTAATCAGCCCCAGCATTTT.

The V and J genes are TRBV29-1 and TRBJ1-2; tentatively, D is TRBD1 (6 bases). The CDR3 loop spans 13 amino acids. CDR1 is SQVTM and CDR2 is ANQGSEA in the germline V gene. Trimming cost V 6 bases and J 6 bases, with 17 bases left between them. In nucleotides, the CDR3 is TGCAGCGTCTCCGGGGGGCAAGGGGATGGCTACACCTTC. This translates into CSVSGGQGDGYTF.

The chain uses TRBV25-1 and TRBJ2-5; TRBD1 matches at 8 bases. The CDR3 is made up of 16 amino acids. CDR1 and CDR2 (germline): MGHDK, SYGVNS. The V gene end was trimmed by 3 bases and the J gene end by 4 bases; junction bases not matched to a gene: 10. CDR3 DNA: TGTGCCAGCAGTGACCCTGGACAGGGCTATTCAGAGACCCAGTACTTC. It specifies CASSDPGQGYSETQYF. The whole variable domain, filled in from reference TRBV25-1 and TRBJ2-5, reads EADIYQTPRYLVIGTGKKITLECSQTMGHDKMYWYQQDPGMELHLIHYSYGVNSTEKGDLSSESTVSRIRTEHFPLTLESARPSHTSQYLCASSDPGQGYSETQYFGPGTRLLVL.

The chain recombines TRBV9 with TRBJ2-1; 9 bases align to TRBD1. Per the germline V gene, CDR1 is SGDLS and CDR2 is YYNGEE. V shed 4 bases, J shed 10 bases, and the junction held 12 bases outside the gene matches. This CDR3 comprises 15 residues. CDR3 in amino acids: CASSFRPGQGGEQFF. CDR3 in DNA: TGTGCCAGCAGCTTTCGACCGGGACAGGGTGGGGAGCAGTTCTTC.

The V call is TRBV18, the J call TRBJ1-1, with D possibly TRBD1 on 6 matching bases. This CDR3 is 15 amino acids long. V lost 5 bases and J 0 bases, leaving 13 bases between the germline ends. Germline values: CDR1 KGHSH, CDR2 LQKENI. The CDR3 DNA reads as TGTGCCAGCTCATCATTACAGGGCATGAACACTGAAGCTTTCTTT. Amino acid sequence: CASSSLQGMNTEAFF.

The J gene is TRBJ2-5, the V gene TRBV5-1; D might be TRBD2 (6 bases). The V gene lost 2 bases and the J gene lost 2 bases, with 7 bases spanning the gap. The CDR3 consists of 13 residues. Germline assignment: CDR1 SGHRS and CDR2 YFSETQ. CDR3 loop: CASSFGRQETQYF. CDR3 coding DNA: TGCGCCAGCAGCTTCGGGAGACAAGAGACCCAGTACTTC.

Ten or more counts support this clone. The rearrangement links TRBV11-2 to TRBJ2-7; D not certain. The germline V gene encodes CDR1 SGHAT and CDR2 FQNNGV. V was cut by 5 bases and J by 2 bases, with 16 bases left in between. The length of the CDR3 is 15 residues. CDR3 sequence (DNA): TGTGCCAGCAGCCCCTTCCGGAGCCAGACCTACGAGCAGTACTTC. Protein: CASSPFRSQTYEQYF.

This clone was detected a few times. The gene calls are TRBV7-9 and TRBJ1-5; D ambiguous. Trimming left V 5 bases short and J 2 bases short, with 10 bases between. The CDR3 sequence is 14 residues long. CDR1 is SEHNR, CDR2 FQNEAQ, per germline (reference sequence). The CDR3 region has the DNA TGTGCCAGCAGCGCAAGCAGCGGCAATCAGCCCCAGCATTTT. Its translation: CASSASSGNQPQHF.

The chain is built from TRBV3-1 (or the pseudogene TRBV3-2) and TRBJ1-5; D ambiguous. Looked up from germline, CDR1 is LGHDT and CDR2 is YNNKEL (reference sequence). There are 13 residues in the CDR3. V lost 0 bases, J lost 6 bases, and 6 bases lay in between. CDR3 DNA sequence: TGTGCCAGCAGCCAAGATACGGTTCAGCCCCAGCATTTT. It codes for CASSQDTVQPQHF.

The rearrangement links TRBV20-1 to TRBJ2-1, with 8 bases lining up with TRBD2. Germline loops: CDR1 DFQATT, CDR2 SNEGSKA (reference sequence). The trim removed 3 bases at V and 4 bases at J, leaving 5 bases unmatched. The CDR3 totals 14 residues. CDR3 sequence reads: CSASGRGAYNEQFF. Written as DNA, the CDR3 is TGCAGTGCTAGTGGGCGGGGGGCTTACAATGAGCAGTTCTTC.

The chain joins TRBV28 to TRBJ2-7, with 8 bases aligning to TRBD2. CDR3 length: 15 residues. J was trimmed by 6 bases and V by 8 bases; bases with no gene match: 15. Germline assignment: CDR1 MDHEN and CDR2 SYDVKM. The CDR3 bases are TGTGCCAGCGTCGAGCCCCGCGGGGGGACTTTCGAGCAGTACTTC. Its protein product is CASVEPRGGTFEQYF.